The rows below give T cell receptor beta chains drawn from one sample of a study of CD8 T cells in ankylosing spondylitis. TCRdb independently ran MiXCR on the 5' RACE reads; one entry per CDR3 protein. The profile shows under 450,000 distinct CDR3 sequences, 20% to 25% of them singletons. The sample was blood, either unsorted or a sorted T cell fraction (not recorded which). The receptors were sampled from a male donor with ankylosing spondylitis or in good health (not recorded which). Both conserved end residues are part of each CDR3.

v_gene	j_gene	CDR3aa
TRBV6-5	TRBJ2-3	CASSTSPGGDTQYF
TRBV18	TRBJ2-7	CASSRRTGGAYEQYF
TRBV12-3/TRBV12-4	TRBJ2-2	CASSPTYSVELFF
TRBV7-9	TRBJ2-7	CASSPGRRGYYEQYF
TRBV6-4	TRBJ2-3	CASSDSTSGGDTQYF
TRBV4-1	TRBJ2-1	CASSQPRTANEQFF
TRBV7-9	TRBJ2-5	CASSPKLAGGPKTQYF
TRBV7-8	TRBJ2-5	CASSSQYRVETQYF
TRBV28	TRBJ2-1	CASSLLAEDNEQFF
TRBV7-9	TRBJ2-3	CASSPPPVTDTQYF
TRBV29-1	TRBJ2-1	CSVGGLAGEPTYNEQFF
TRBV7-9	TRBJ2-4	CASSPRTDPKNIQYF
TRBV12-3/TRBV12-4	TRBJ2-7	CASSLGTGTDYEQYF
TRBV7-8	TRBJ2-3	CASSLASTSPTDTQYF
TRBV7-9	TRBJ1-2	CASSLEWVPF
TRBV12-3/TRBV12-4	TRBJ1-1	CASGFQTATEAFF
TRBV15	TRBJ1-5	CATSSTESNQPQHF
TRBV15	TRBJ2-1	CATSRVRHNEQFF
TRBV11-2	TRBJ2-3	CASSLDRVTVGTDTQYF
TRBV2	TRBJ2-7	CASKVDSSSYEQYF
TRBV10-2	TRBJ2-1	CASAGPGRSHNEQFF
TRBV4-1	TRBJ1-2	CASSYRQASGNGYTF
TRBV7-9	TRBJ2-1	CASSVSGGAANEQFF
TRBV6-5	TRBJ2-2	CASSYSPASVGELFF
TRBV28	TRBJ2-7	CASSSMRLAGGSYEQYF
TRBV4-2	TRBJ2-7	CASSQDARGQTYEQYF
TRBV7-9	TRBJ2-2	CASSLPSGGSSTGELFF
TRBV20-1	TRBJ2-7	CSARDTGVISYEQYF
TRBV11-1	TRBJ2-7	CASSEGGTDSYEQYF
TRBV7-9	TRBJ2-5	CASTLLVEAEETQYF
TRBV5-1	TRBJ1-1	CASSPAGENTEAFF